The T cell receptor beta chain under discussion was sequenced for a study of beta chain features in type 1 diabetes. About the research overall: Regarding age, gender and cell yields, patients proved similar to healthy donors. Findings and caveats of the study: Patients with Type 1 diabetes showed moderately but significantly shorter TCRB CDR3s in all four CD4+ subsets.

The table lists this clone with a few counts. Its antigen remains unidentified. The germline V gene has CDR1 SGHRS and CDR2 YFSETQ. CDR3 size: 17 residues. V was clipped by 0 bases and J by 3 bases, with 18 bases between them. TCRB transcripts that were expressed got sequenced, as all of the isolated RNA had been reverse transcribed. Libraries were prepared by immunoSEQ multiplex PCR; TCRdb keeps only in-frame clonotypes and omits some of them. This table holds roughly 220,000 clones, approximately 16% found once. Sequencing was done on a sample of naive CD4+ T cells from blood. The TCR originated in a man aged 30 to 39 with type 1 diabetes. The gene calls are TRBV5-1 and TRBJ1-1, with D perhaps matching TRBD1 (5 bases). The CDR3 DNA reads TGCGCCAGCAGCTTGGATGGAAGACCTCGAGGGGACACTGAAGCTTTCTTT. It translates to CASSLDGRPRGDTEAFF. Full variable domain (rest looked up from reference TRBV5-1 and TRBJ1-1): KAGVTQTPRYLIKTRGQQVTLSCSPISGHRSVSWYQQTPGQGLQFLFEYFSETQRNKGNFPGRFSGRQFSNSRSEMNVSTLELGDSALYLCASSLDGRPRGDTEAFFGQGTRLTVV.